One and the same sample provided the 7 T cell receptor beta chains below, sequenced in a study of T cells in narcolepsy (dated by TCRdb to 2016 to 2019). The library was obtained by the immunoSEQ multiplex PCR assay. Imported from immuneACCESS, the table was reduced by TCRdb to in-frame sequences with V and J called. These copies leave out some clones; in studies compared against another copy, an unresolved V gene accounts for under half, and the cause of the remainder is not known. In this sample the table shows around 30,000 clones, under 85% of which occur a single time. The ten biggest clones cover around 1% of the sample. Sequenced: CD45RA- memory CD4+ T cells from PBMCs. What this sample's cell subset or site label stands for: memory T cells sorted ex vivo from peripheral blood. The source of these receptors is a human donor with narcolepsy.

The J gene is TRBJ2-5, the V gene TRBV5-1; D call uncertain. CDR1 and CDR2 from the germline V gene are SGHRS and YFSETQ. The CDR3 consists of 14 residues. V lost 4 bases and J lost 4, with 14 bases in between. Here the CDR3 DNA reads TGCGCCAGCAGCGGGATTGGGCTGGGAGAGACCCAGTACTTC. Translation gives CASSGIGLGETQYF.

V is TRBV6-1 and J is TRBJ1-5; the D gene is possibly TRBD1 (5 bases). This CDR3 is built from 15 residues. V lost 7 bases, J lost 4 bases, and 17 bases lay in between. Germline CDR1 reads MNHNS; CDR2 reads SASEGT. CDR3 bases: TGTGCCAGCATTGCCCGAGGGGTGCCTAATCAGCCCCAGCATTTT. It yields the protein CASIARGVPNQPQHF.

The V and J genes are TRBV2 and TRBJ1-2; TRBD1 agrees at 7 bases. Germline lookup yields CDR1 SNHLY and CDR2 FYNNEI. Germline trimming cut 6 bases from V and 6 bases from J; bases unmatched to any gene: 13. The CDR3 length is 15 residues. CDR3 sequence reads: CASRVPGPGGDGYTF. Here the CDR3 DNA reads TGTGCCAGCAGAGTTCCGGGACCAGGGGGAGATGGCTACACCTTC.

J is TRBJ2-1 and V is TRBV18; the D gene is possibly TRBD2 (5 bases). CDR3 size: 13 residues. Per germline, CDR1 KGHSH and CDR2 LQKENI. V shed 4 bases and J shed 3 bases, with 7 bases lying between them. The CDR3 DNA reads TGTGCCAGCTCACGGGAGTTCTACAATGAGCAGTTCTTC. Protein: CASSREFYNEQFF.

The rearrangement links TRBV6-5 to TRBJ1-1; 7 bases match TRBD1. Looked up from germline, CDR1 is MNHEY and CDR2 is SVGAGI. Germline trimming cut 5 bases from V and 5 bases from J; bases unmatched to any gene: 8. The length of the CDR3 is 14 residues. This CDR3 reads CASSELTGRTEAFF. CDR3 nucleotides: TGTGCCAGCAGTGAACTGACAGGGAGGACTGAAGCTTTCTTT.

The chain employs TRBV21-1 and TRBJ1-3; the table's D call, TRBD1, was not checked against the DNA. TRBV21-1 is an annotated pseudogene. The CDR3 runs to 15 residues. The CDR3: CASSKGPGSGNTIYF. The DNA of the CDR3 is TGTGCCAGCAGCAAAGGTCCAGGCTCTGGAAACACCATATATTTT.

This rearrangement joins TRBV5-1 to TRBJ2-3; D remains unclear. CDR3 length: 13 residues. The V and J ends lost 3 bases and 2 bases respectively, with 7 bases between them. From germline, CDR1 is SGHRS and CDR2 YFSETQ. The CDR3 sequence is CASSYRATDTQYF. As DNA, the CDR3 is TGCGCCAGCAGCTACCGGGCCACAGATACGCAGTATTTT.